This passage covers 23 T cell receptor beta chains from one sample sequenced in a study of cytomegalovirus exposure and HLA in healthy donors. Use of 60 Vbeta and 13 Jbeta primers characterized the PCR. The protocol was immunoSEQ multiplex PCR, while the TCRdb copy is restricted to in-frame clones and leaves out a portion. The data show about 110,000 clones, roughly 70% seen once. Source material: PBMCs. Every receptor here comes from a man in his thirties or forties in good health and CMV-seropositive.

The chain recombines TRBV5-1 with TRBJ1-2, with 12 bases matching TRBD1. V trimming: 8 bases; J trimming: 2 bases; junction bases outside the gene matches: 10. Germline V lookup: CDR1 SGHRS, CDR2 YFSETQ. The CDR3 totals 16 residues. The CDR3 DNA reads as TGCGCCAGTACTCCGGGACAGGGGGCCTCGAACTATGGCTACACCTTC. Residues: CASTPGQGASNYGYTF.

As to this clone: A junction boundary mismatches the germline segment, possibly from a read error. J is TRBJ1-2 and V is TRBV4-1; D is perhaps TRBD1 (5 bases). The CDR3 covers 13 residues. Germline V gene lookup returns CDR1 MGHRA and CDR2 YSYEKL. CDR3 bases: TGCGCCAGCAGCCAAGGGGGCAACTATGGCCACACCTTC. Encoded protein: CASSQGGNYGHTF.

The J gene is TRBJ1-2, the V gene TRBV7-8, with 10 bases that match TRBD1. CDR3 length equals 15 residues. J lost 6 bases, V lost 2 bases, and 6 bases had no gene match. Germline CDR1 SGHVS, CDR2 FQNEAQ. CDR3 protein: CASSLPGQGPNGYTF. Written as DNA, the CDR3 is TGTGCCAGCAGCTTACCGGGACAGGGGCCCAATGGCTACACCTTC.

This clone has only one observation. The chain employs TRBV5-6 and TRBJ1-2, with TRBD1 matching 9 bases. The CDR3 is made up of 13 amino acids. Trimming at V came to 4 bases and at J to 8 bases, leaving 6 bases not matched to a gene. Germline loops: CDR1 SGHDT, CDR2 YYEEEE. This CDR3 is CASSPVTGGGYTF. CDR3 coding DNA: TGTGCCAGCAGCCCGGTGACAGGGGGGGGCTACACCTTC.

This chain connects TRBV7-9 to TRBJ2-1; D unresolved. Germline values: CDR1 SEHNR, CDR2 FQNEAQ (reference sequence). V was trimmed by 2 bases and J by 8 bases, leaving 10 bases between them. This CDR3 spans 13 amino acids. CDR3 protein: CASSLSSVYEQFF. The CDR3 DNA sequence: TGTGCCAGCAGCTTATCGTCTGTCTATGAGCAGTTCTTC.

This rearrangement joins TRBV5-1 to TRBJ2-1; D remains ambiguous. CDR3 size: 13 residues. The V and J ends lost 8 bases and 5 bases respectively, with 14 bases between them. CDR1 SGHRS and CDR2 YFSETQ come from the germline V gene. CDR3 in amino acids: CASWRLPDNEQFF. CDR3 DNA sequence: TGCGCCAGTTGGCGGCTCCCCGACAATGAGCAGTTCTTC.

This clone was seen only once. CDR3 sequence (DNA): TGTGCCAGCAGCTTACGTGGGGACAGGGATGGCTACACCTTC. Translating gives CASSLRGDRDGYTF. The chain couples TRBV7-9 to TRBJ1-2, with 9 bases lining up with TRBD1. Germline V gene data show CDR1 as SEHNR and CDR2 as FQNEAQ (reference sequence). The junction had 4 bases not matched to a gene; V was cut back by 2 bases and J by 6 bases. The CDR3 loop spans 14 amino acids.

The chain couples TRBV27 to TRBJ1-2, with TRBD1 identical over 11 bases. The CDR3 runs 15 residues. Trimming at V came to 3 bases and at J to 4 bases, leaving 4 bases not matched to a gene. From germline, CDR1 is MNHEY and CDR2 SMNVEV (reference sequence). The CDR3 DNA reads as TGTGCCAGCAGTTTGGGGACAGGGGGTTTCTATGGCTACACCTTC. Residues: CASSLGTGGFYGYTF.

The gene calls are TRBV28 and TRBJ2-2, with 9 bases matching TRBD1. The CDR3 is made up of 14 amino acids. The V and J ends lost 5 bases and 4 bases, in that order; junction bases with no gene match: 2. The germline V gene encodes CDR1 MDHEN and CDR2 SYDVKM. The CDR3 here is CASSGTGSTGELFF. CDR3 bases: TGTGCCAGCAGTGGGACAGGGAGCACCGGGGAGCTGTTTTTT.

V gene TRBV6-1 combines with J gene TRBJ2-3; 12 nucleotides match TRBD2. From germline, CDR1 is MNHNS and CDR2 SASEGT. V shed 2 bases, J shed 3 bases, and the junction held 6 bases outside the gene matches. This CDR3 has 17 residues. Written as DNA, the CDR3 is TGTGCCAGCAGTGAACGCCTAGCGGGGGGGGATACAGATACGCAGTATTTT. This sequence encodes CASSERLAGGDTDTQYF.

V usage is TRBV28 and J usage is TRBJ2-7; no reliable D call. CDR3 size: 15 residues. CDR1 MDHEN and CDR2 SYDVKM come from the germline V gene. V was shortened by 4 bases and J by 0 bases, with 13 bases between the two germline ends. The CDR3 nucleotides read TGTGCCAGCAGTTCTCCCTCAGGAAGCTCCTACGAGCAGTACGTC. It codes for CASSSPSGSSYEQYV.

The chain has TRBV6-5 and TRBJ2-1; unclear D gene. The V gene lost 11 bases and the J gene lost 5 bases, with 19 bases spanning the gap. Germline-derived CDR1 and CDR2 are MNHEY and SVGAGI. The length of the CDR3 is 14 residues. The CDR3 region is CAARPGRTHNEQFF. CDR3 sequence (DNA): TGTGCCGCGAGACCGGGTAGAACACACAATGAGCAGTTCTTC.

This clone was recorded only once. V gene TRBV4-1 combines with J gene TRBJ1-2; 8 bases align to TRBD1. CDR1 and CDR2 from the germline V gene are MGHRA and YSYEKL. V lost 3 bases, J lost 4 bases, and 4 bases stayed unmatched. The CDR3 sequence is 14 residues long. In DNA, the CDR3 is TGCGCCAGCAGCCACCAGGGGGCCGCCTATGGCTACACCTTC. This translates into CASSHQGAAYGYTF.

This clone was seen a handful of times. CDR3 amino acids: CSVLDSTNEQFF. For the CDR3, the DNA is TGCAGCGTCTTGGACAGTACGAATGAGCAGTTCTTC. The rearrangement joins TRBV29-1 to TRBJ2-1; a possible D gene is TRBD1 (6 bases). Germline CDR1 and CDR2: SQVTM and ANQGSEA. The CDR3 contains 12 residues. Trimming shortened V by 6 bases and J by 7 bases, and 13 bases separated the two germline ends.

The J gene is TRBJ2-3, the V gene TRBV18; D is perhaps TRBD1 (5 bases). CDR1 is KGHSH and CDR2 is LQKENI in the germline V gene. There are 16 residues in the CDR3. The ends were cut back, 3 bases at V and 0 bases at J, with 13 bases in the middle. CDR3 sequence (DNA): TGTGCCAGCTCACCGGAGCGCAGGGCGAGCACAGATACGCAGTATTTT. Protein sequence: CASSPERRASTDTQYF.

V is TRBV5-1 and J is TRBJ1-5; 7 nucleotides line up with TRBD1. Germline V CDR1 and CDR2: SGHRS, YFSETQ. After removal of 1 base from V and 2 bases from J, the junction contained 9 bases not matched to a gene. This CDR3 contains 17 residues. CDR3 amino acids: CASSLTPNRGGNQPQHF. The DNA for the CDR3 is TGCGCCAGCAGCTTGACACCGAACAGGGGTGGCAATCAGCCCCAGCATTTT. The full variable domain, completed using reference TRBV5-1 and TRBJ1-5, is KAGVTQTPRYLIKTRGQQVTLSCSPISGHRSVSWYQQTPGQGLQFLFEYFSETQRNKGNFPGRFSGRQFSNSRSEMNVSTLELGDSALYLCASSLTPNRGGNQPQHFGDGTRLSIL.

The chain is built from TRBV27 and TRBJ2-1, with 8 bases lining up with TRBD1. This CDR3 contains 16 residues. The V gene's germline CDR1 is MNHEY and CDR2 SMNVEV (reference sequence). J lost 5 bases, V lost 2 bases, and 8 bases had no gene match. The CDR3 here is CASSLNPTGVDNEQFF. CDR3 bases: TGTGCCAGCAGTTTAAACCCGACAGGGGTGGACAATGAGCAGTTCTTC.

This sequence joins TRBV30 and TRBJ1-4; unclear D gene. Trimming cost V 3 bases and J 5 bases, with 10 bases left between them. Germline CDR1 reads GTSNPN; CDR2 reads SVGIG (reference sequence). The CDR3 is 13 amino acids. CDR3: CAWSPGSNEKLFF. The CDR3 DNA sequence: TGTGCCTGGAGCCCCGGGTCAAATGAAAAACTGTTTTTT.

The rearrangement joins TRBV7-2 to TRBJ2-5; TRBD2 is a possible D gene (6 bases). The CDR3 runs 13 residues. V lost 5 bases to trimming and J lost 4 bases, with 11 bases between them. The germline gives CDR1 SGHTA, CDR2 FQGNSA. CDR3 bases: TGTGCCAGCAGCCGAGGACTATTAGAGACCCAGTACTTC. Protein: CASSRGLLETQYF.

The chain is built from TRBV19 and TRBJ2-1; 7 nucleotides align to TRBD2. In germline, CDR1 is LNHDA, CDR2 SQIVND (reference sequence). The V segment lost 0 bases and the J segment 4 bases; nucleotides outside the gene matches: 12. CDR3 length equals 18 residues. CDR3 loop: CASSIDPFRLAEYNEQFF. CDR3 sequence (DNA): TGTGCCAGTAGTATAGATCCGTTTCGGCTAGCGGAGTACAATGAGCAGTTCTTC.

The rearrangement uses TRBV27 and TRBJ1-5, with 7 bases lining up with TRBD1. CDR3 length: 12 residues. Germline loops: CDR1 MNHEY, CDR2 SMNVEV (reference sequence). V gave up 3 bases and J gave up 15 bases; unmatched junction bases: 8. The CDR3 loop reads CASSFLRDSLHF. The CDR3 DNA is TGTGCCAGCAGTTTTCTCCGGGACAGCCTGCATTTT.

The V call is TRBV6-1, the J call TRBJ1-5; TRBD1 matches 9 bases. The CDR3 length is 15 residues. The germline V gene encodes CDR1 MNHNS and CDR2 SASEGT. With V trimmed by 2 bases and J by 4 bases, 3 bases remained unmatched. The CDR3 DNA is TGTGCCAGCAGTGAATGGGGGACAGGGAATCAGCCCCAGCATTTT. Encoded protein: CASSEWGTGNQPQHF.

The chain combines TRBV28 with TRBJ2-1; D not certain. In germline, CDR1 is MDHEN, CDR2 SYDVKM. The CDR3 has 12 amino acids. Trimming took off 3 bases at V and 4 bases at J, with 4 bases between the two ends. This chain's CDR3 is CASSLRYNEQFF. The CDR3 DNA reads as TGTGCCAGCAGTTTGCGGTACAATGAGCAGTTCTTC.